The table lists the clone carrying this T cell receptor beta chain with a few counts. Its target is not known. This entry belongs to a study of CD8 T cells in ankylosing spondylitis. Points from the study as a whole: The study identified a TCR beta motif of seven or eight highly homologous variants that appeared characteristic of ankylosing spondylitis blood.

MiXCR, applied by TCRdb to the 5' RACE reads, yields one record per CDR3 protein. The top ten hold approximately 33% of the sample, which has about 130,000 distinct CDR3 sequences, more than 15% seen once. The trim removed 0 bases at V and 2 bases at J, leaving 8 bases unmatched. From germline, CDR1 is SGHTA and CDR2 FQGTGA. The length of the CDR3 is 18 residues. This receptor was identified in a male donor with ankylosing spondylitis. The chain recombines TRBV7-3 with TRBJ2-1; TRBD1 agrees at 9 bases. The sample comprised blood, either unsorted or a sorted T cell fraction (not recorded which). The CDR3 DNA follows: TGTGCCAGCAGCTTAACCACACACAGGGGGCAAACCTACAATGAGCAGTTCTTC. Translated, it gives CASSLTTHRGQTYNEQFF.